This T cell receptor (beta chain) was observed in a study of HIV-infected patients and healthy controls (dated by TCRdb to 2014 to 2015). Background for the entire study: The study tested whether deep TCR repertoire sequencing of HIV patients' small blood samples could capture immune perturbation and reconstitution. Study-level results and caveats: Both the Jaccard index and the count of highly shared sequences showed that healthy controls shared more CDR3s between individuals than HIV+ patients did. HIV-infected repertoires had significantly higher mean Gini indices than controls, possibly reflecting oligoclonality. Alpha-beta chain pairing was not determined in the samples. Eight alpha and eight beta V genes showed significantly different mean usage between HIV-infected patients and controls. During therapy, a significant decrease in frequency was seen for HIV-associated CDR3s, whereas no significant change was found for CMV-associated CDR3s, although most of them became more frequent. A major limit on how widely the findings apply, in the view of the authors, was that only sixteen HIV-infected individuals were processed. The observed differences in diversity could not be explained by the slight differences in age and sex profiles between the study cohorts. The apparent post-therapy recovery of the Gini index in HIV-infected patients was not reproduced in size-matched repertoire data. Rare events from HIV-infected data received too much weight under size-matching, and comparisons were complicated by unequal numbers of distinct sequences between patients and controls. MAIT cell alpha-chain CDR3s were found at high frequency in healthy controls but were severely depleted in HIV+ repertoires. The study did not determine donor HLA types. Roughly threefold more distinct CDR3s and higher Shannon diversity were observed in healthy control repertoires than in untreated HIV+ repertoires. Sequencing depth was restricted by the use of whole blood, which also prevented the dynamics of distinct T-cell subpopulations from being separated.

The CDR3 spans 15 residues, from the cysteine through the phenylalanine. Kept here is only the CDR3 DNA, which spans 45 bases and is read in frame from base 1. A distance of 11 bases separates the germline ends of V and J, which lose 4 bases and 1 base respectively. Taken from the germline V gene, the CDR1 and CDR2 loops are MNHNS and SASEGT. SuperScript III was used to reverse transcribe 500 ng RNA with primers targeting the alpha and beta constant regions. Alpha and beta chain libraries were generated separately via chain-specific third strand synthesis with multiplexing indices. The protocol used a single primer pair to amplify all rearrangements within a chain, which avoided primer bias, and attached molecular barcodes to each cDNA molecule. Purified cDNA was joined by T4 RNA Ligase 1 to a 5' RACE adapter carrying a random hexamer and the SP2 sequencing primer site. Second strand synthesis was primed from the SP2 site with Phusion polymerase, using slow temperature ramps to favor optimal annealing. Joined together, two random hexamer sequences that had both been added before amplification formed the 12-nucleotide barcode of each molecule. A brief initial PCR introduced P5 and P7 adapter elements together with a second index, and a roughly 23-cycle amplification PCR using P5s and P7 primers was subsequently performed. The libraries went through roughly 28 PCR cycles in total, were quantified on a Qubit, were sized on a Bioanalyzer, and were diluted to roughly 4.1 nM. Normalized libraries were sequenced on an Illumina MiSeq with 2 x 250 paired-end kits. MinElute columns were the means by which the reverse transcription reactions were cleaned up, and the reactions were eluted into approximately 11 ul Tris-Cl. The adapter ligations were run for 23 hours at 16 degrees C, and AMPure XP beads at a 1:1 ratio were afterwards used to clean them. For the original study's pipeline: A modified Decombinator that output V, J, insert and barcode information was used to process the demultiplexed FASTQ files. Sequences sharing a barcode but differing from the dominant sequence were discarded as errors, and barcodes clustered at Levenshtein distance 3 were counted to estimate original cDNA molecules. Downstream analyses used R packages ineq, vegan, igraph and RCytoscape, with IMGT nomenclature and CDR3 definitions. V gene usage was calculated across distinct sequences, with every TCR tallied a single time to avoid skew from clonal expansion. Unique CDR3 amino acid sequences within a donor were connected in similarity networks whenever two sequences differed by a single Levenshtein edit. In the repertoires, a search was made for a compiled set of published HIV-specific CDR3s (more than 85 alpha, 650 to 750 beta) and CMV-specific CDR3s (approximately 13 alpha, around 230 beta). Random subsampling to size-matched repertoires showed patients' decreased diversity was not caused by their lower sequence numbers. TCRdb passed the public sequencing reads through fastp at Q25 and MiXCR, retaining productive beta sequences. Each record represents a unique CDR3 protein, reported with the most common genes and DNA among its rows. The V and J calls shown here were made by TCRdb, not taken from the authors' results. This sample comprises around 18,000 distinct CDR3 sequences, around a tenth of them detected only once. Under 4% of the sample is taken by the ten largest.

This clonotype was seen ten or more times. Its recognized antigen is unknown. Base-call qualities are not available, and no considerably larger clone is one nucleotide away. Whole blood was used without cell fractionation, so all unsorted peripheral T cells were reflected in the repertoire. As controls, ten healthy donors without infection were sampled, and about 40% of the ten donors were sampled a second time approximately 14 weeks later. For RNA extraction, an approximately 2.5 ml sample of peripheral blood was drawn into Tempus tubes. The TURBO-DNase kit was used to remove leftover genomic DNA, and GLOBINclear was used to deplete globin mRNA.

Specimen: blood. In this chain, TRBV6-1 is recombined with TRBJ2-1; the D gene is unclear. This receptor was identified in an adult in good health. CDR3 reads: CASSAEDGSYNEQFF. The DNA reads TGTGCCAGCAGTGCAGAGGACGGGTCCTACAATGAGCAGTTCTTC.